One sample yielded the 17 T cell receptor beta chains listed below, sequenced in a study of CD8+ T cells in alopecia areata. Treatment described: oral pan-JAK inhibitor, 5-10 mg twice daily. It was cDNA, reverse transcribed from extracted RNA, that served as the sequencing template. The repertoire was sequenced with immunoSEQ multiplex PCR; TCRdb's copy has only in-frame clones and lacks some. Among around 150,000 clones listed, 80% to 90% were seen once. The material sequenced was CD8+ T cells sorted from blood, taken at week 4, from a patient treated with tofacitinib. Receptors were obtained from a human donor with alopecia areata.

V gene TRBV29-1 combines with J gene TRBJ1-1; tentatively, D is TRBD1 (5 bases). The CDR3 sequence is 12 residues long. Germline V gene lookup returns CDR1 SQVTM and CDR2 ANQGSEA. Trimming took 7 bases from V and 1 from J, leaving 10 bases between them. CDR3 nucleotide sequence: TGCAGCGCGGGACGGCAGAACACTGAAGCTTTCTTT. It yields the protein CSAGRQNTEAFF.

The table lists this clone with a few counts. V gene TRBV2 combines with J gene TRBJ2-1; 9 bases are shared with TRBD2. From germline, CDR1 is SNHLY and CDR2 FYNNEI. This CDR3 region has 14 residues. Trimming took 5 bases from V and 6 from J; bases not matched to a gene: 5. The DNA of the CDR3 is TGTGCCAGCAGTTTAGCGGGGGATGGCAATGAGCAGTTCTTC. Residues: CASSLAGDGNEQFF.

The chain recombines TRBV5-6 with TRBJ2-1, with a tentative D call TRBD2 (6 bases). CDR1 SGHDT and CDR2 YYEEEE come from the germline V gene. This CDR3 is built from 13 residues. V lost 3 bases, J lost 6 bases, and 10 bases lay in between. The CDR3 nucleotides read TGTGCCAGCAGCTCCGGGACTGCCAATGAGCAGTTCTTC. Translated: CASSSGTANEQFF.

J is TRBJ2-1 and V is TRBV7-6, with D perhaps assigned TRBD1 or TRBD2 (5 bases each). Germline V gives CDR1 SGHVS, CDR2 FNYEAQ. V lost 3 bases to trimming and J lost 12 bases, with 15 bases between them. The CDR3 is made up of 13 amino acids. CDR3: CASSLGSDSAQFF. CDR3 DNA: TGTGCCAGCAGCTTGGGGAGCGACAGTGCGCAGTTCTTC. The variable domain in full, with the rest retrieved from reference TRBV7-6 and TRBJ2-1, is GAGVSQSPRYKVTKRGQDVALRCDPISGHVSLYWYRQALGQGPEFLTYFNYEAQQDKSGLPNDRFSAERPEGSISTLTIQRTEQRDSAMYRCASSLGSDSAQFFGPGTRLTVL.

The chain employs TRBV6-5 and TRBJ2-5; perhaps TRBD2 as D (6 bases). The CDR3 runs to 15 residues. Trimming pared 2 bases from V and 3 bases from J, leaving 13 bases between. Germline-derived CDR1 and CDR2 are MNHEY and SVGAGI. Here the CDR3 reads CASSYGGGWEETQYF. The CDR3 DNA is TGTGCCAGCAGTTACGGAGGAGGGTGGGAAGAGACCCAGTACTTC.

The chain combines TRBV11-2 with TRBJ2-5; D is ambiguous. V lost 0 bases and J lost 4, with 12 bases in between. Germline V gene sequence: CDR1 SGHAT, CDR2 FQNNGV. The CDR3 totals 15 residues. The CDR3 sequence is CASSLEFSAAETQYF. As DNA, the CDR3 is TGTGCCAGCAGCTTAGAATTTTCGGCAGCAGAGACCCAGTACTTC.

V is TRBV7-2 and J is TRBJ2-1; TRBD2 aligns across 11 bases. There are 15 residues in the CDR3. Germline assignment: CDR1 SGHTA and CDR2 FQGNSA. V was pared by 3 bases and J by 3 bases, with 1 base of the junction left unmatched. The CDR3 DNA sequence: TGTGCCAGCAGCTTCGGACTAGCGGGCTACAATGAGCAGTTCTTC. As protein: CASSFGLAGYNEQFF. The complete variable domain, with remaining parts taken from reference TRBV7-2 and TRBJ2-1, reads GAGVSQSPSNKVTEKGKDVELRCDPISGHTALYWYRQSLGQGLEFLIYFQGNSAPDKSGLPSDRFSAERTGGSVSTLTIQRTQQEDSAVYLCASSFGLAGYNEQFFGPGTRLTVL.

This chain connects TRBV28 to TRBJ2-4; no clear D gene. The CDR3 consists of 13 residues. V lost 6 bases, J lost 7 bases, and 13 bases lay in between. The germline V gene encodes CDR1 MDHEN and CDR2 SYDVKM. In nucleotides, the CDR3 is TGTGCCAGCAGCTCAGACTCCCTCAACATTCAGTACTTC. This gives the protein CASSSDSLNIQYF.

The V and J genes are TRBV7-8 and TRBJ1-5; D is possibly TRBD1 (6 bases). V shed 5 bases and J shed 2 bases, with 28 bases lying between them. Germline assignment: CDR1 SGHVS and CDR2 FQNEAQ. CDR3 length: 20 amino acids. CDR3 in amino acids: CASSLKQGLLRGVGNQPQHF. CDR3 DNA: TGTGCCAGCAGCCTAAAGCAGGGGCTTCTAAGGGGGGTTGGCAATCAGCCCCAGCATTTT.

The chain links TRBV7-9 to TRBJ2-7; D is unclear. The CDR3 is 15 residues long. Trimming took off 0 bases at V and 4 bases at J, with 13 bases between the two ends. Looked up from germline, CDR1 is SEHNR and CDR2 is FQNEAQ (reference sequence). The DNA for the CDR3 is TGTGCCAGCAGCTTAGCGACCGGAGCAAGTTACGAGCAGTACTTC. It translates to CASSLATGASYEQYF.

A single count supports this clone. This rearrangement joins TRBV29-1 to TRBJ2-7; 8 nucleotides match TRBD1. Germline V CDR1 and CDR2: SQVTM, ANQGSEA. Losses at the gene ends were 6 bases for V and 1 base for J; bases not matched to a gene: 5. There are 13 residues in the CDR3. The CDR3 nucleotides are TGCAGCGTCCCCGGACAGGGATCCTACGAGCAGTACTTC. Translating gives CSVPGQGSYEQYF.

In nucleotides, the CDR3 is TGTGCCAGCAGCTTGGGACAGTGGTACGAGCAGTACTTC. It specifies CASSLGQWYEQYF. V is TRBV7-2 and J is TRBJ2-7; 7 bases agree with TRBD1. After removal of 3 bases from V and 4 bases from J, the junction contained 3 bases not matched to a gene. Germline loops: CDR1 SGHTA, CDR2 FQGNSA. This CDR3 has 13 residues.

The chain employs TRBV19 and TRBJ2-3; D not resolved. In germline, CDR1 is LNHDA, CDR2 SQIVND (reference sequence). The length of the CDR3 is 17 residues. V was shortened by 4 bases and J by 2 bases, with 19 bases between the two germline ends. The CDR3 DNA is TGTGCCAGTAGTACAAAGGACGGCCTAGGACCCACAGATACGCAGTATTTT. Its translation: CASSTKDGLGPTDTQYF.

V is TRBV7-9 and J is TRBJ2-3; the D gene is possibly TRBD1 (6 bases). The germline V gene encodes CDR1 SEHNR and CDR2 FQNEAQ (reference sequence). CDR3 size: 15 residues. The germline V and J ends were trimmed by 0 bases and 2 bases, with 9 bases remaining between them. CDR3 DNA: TGTGCCAGCAGCTTAGCGCAGGGGAACACAGATACGCAGTATTTT. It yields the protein CASSLAQGNTDTQYF. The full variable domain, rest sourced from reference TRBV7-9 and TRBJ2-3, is DTGVSQNPRHKITKRGQNVTFRCDPISEHNRLYWYRQTLGQGPEFLTYFQNEAQLEKSRLLSDRFSAERPKGSFSTLEIQRTEQGDSAMYLCASSLAQGNTDTQYFGPGTRLTVL.

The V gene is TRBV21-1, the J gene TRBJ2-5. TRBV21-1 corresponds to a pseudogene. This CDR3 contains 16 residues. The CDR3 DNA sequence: TGTGCCAGCAGCAAATCTGGCAGGGACGACCAAGAGACCCAGTACTTC. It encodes CASSKSGRDDQETQYF.

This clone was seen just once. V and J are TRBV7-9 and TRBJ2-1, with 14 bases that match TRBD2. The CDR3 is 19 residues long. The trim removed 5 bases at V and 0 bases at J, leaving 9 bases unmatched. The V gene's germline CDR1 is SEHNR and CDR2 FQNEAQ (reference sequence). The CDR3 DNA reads TGTGCCAGCAGCCCCACGGGACTAGCGGGGGCGTACTCCTACAATGAGCAGTTCTTC. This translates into CASSPTGLAGAYSYNEQFF.

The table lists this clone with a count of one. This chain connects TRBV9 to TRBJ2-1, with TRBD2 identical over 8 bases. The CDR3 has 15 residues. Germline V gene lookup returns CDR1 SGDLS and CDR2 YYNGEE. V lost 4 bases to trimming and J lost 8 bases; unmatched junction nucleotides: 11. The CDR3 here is CASSPGSGGGDEQFF. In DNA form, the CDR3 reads TGTGCCAGCAGCCCAGGGAGCGGGGGTGGGGATGAGCAGTTCTTC. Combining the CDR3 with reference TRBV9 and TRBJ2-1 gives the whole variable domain DSGVTQTPKHLITATGQRVTLRCSPRSGDLSVYWYQQSLDQGLQFLIQYYNGEERAKGNILERFSAQQFPDLHSELNLSSLELGDSALYFCASSPGSGGGDEQFFGPGTRLTVL.